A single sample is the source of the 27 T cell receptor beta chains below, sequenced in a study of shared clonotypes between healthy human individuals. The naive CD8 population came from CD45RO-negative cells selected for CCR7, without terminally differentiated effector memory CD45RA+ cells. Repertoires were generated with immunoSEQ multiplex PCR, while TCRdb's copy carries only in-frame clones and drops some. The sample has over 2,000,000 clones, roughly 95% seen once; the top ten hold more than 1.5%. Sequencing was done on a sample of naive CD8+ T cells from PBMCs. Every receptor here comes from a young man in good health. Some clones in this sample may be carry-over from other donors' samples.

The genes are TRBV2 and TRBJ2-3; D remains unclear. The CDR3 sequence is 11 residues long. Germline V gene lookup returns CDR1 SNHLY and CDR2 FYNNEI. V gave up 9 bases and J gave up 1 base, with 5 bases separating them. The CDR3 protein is CARQGTDTQYF. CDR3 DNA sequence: TGTGCCAGGCAAGGCACAGATACGCAGTATTTT. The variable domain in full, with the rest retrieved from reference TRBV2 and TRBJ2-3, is EPEVTQTPSHQVTQMGQEVILRCVPISNHLYFYWYRQILGQKVEFLVSFYNNEISEKSEIFDDQFSVERPDGSNFTLKIRSTKLEDSAMYFCARQGTDTQYFGPGTRLTVL.

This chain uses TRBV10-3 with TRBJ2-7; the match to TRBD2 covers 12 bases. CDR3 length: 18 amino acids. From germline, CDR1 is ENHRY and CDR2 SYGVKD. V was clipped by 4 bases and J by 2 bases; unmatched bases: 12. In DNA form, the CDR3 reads TGTGCCATCAGTGTAACTAGCGGGAGGTCCGCCAGGACCTACGAGCAGTACTTC. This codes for CAISVTSGRSARTYEQYF.

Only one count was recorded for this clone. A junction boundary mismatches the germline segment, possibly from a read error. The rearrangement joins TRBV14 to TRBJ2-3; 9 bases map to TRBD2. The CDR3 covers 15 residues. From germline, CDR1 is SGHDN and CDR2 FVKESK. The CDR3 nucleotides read TGTGCCAGCAGCCAAGATAGGGCGGGAGGGCCTTTATGGAATTTT. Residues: CASSQDRAGGPLWNF. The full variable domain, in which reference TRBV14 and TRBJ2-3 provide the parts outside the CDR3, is EAGVTQFPSHSVIEKGQTVTLRCDPISGHDNLYWYRRVMGKEIKFLLHFVKESKQDESGMPNNRFLAERTGGTYSTLKVQPAELEDSGVYFCASSQDRAGGPLWNFGPGTRLTVL.

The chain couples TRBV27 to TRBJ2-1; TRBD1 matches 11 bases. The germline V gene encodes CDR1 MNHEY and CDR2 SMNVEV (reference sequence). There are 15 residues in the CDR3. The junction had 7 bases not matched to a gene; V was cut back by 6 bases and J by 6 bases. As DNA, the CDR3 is TGTGCCAGCAGACTAGGACAGGGGGCAGTCAATGAGCAGTTCTTC. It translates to CASRLGQGAVNEQFF.

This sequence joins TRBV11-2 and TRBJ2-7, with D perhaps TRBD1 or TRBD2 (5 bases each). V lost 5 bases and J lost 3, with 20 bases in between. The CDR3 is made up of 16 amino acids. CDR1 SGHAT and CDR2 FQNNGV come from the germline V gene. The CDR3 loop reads CASSPRKGPTNYEQYF. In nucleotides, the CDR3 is TGTGCCAGCAGCCCCCGAAAGGGACCGACAAACTACGAGCAGTACTTC.

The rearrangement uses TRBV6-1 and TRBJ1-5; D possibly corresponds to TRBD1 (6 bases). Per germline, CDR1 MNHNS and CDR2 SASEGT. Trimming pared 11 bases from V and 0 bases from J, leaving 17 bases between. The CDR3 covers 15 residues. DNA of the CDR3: TGTGCCTGTGAAGGACAGCCTTATAGCAATCAGCCCCAGCATTTT. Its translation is CACEGQPYSNQPQHF.

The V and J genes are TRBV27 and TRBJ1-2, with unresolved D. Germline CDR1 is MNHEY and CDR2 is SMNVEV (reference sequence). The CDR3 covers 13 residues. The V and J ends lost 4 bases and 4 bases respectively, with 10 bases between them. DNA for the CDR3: TGTGCCAGCAGTTCGCTACCGGGCTATGGCTACACCTTC. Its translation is CASSSLPGYGYTF.

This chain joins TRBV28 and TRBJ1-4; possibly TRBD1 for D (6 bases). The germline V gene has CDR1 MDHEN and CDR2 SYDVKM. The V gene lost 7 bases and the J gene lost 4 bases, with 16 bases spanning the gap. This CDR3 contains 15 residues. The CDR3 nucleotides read TGTGCCAGCACCCTCGGGGGCGCGAATAATGAAAAACTGTTTTTT. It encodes CASTLGGANNEKLFF. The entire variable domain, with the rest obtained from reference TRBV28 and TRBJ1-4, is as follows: DVKVTQSSRYLVKRTGEKVFLECVQDMDHENMFWYRQDPGLGLRLIYFSYDVKMKEKGDIPEGYSVSREKKERFSLILESASTNQTSMYLCASTLGGANNEKLFFGSGTQLSVL.

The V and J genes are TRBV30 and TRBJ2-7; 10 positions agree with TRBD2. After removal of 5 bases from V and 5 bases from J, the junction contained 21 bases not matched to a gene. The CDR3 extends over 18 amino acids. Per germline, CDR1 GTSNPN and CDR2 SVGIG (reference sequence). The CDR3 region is CAWGLGDGVSGRADEQYF. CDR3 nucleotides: TGTGCCTGGGGCTTGGGGGACGGTGTAAGCGGGAGGGCCGACGAGCAGTACTTC.

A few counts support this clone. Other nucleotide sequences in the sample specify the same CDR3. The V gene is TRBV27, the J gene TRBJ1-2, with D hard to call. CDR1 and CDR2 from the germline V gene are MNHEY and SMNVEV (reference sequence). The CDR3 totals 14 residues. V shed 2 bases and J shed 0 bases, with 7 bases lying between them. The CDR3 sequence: CASSLVGANYGYTF. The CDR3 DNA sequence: TGTGCCAGCAGTTTAGTCGGGGCTAACTATGGCTACACCTTC.

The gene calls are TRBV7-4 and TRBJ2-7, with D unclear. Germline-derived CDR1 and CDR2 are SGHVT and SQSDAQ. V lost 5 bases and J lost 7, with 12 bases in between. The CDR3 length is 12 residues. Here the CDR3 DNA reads TGTGCCAGCAGCCACACAACTGGGGAGCAGTACTTC. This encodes CASSHTTGEQYF.

As DNA, the CDR3 is TGCAGCGTATGGAATGTGGGGGAGCAGTACTTC. Amino acids: CSVWNVGEQYF. The chain uses TRBV29-1 and TRBJ2-5; D may match TRBD1 or TRBD2 (5 bases each). The CDR3 contains 11 residues. V lost 6 bases to trimming and J lost 11 bases, with 16 bases between them. Per the germline V gene, CDR1 is SQVTM and CDR2 is ANQGSEA.

The CDR3 region is CASSLDGRTDEQYF. As DNA, the CDR3 is TGTGCCAGCAGCTTAGATGGGAGGACCGACGAGCAGTACTTC. The gene calls are TRBV11-2 and TRBJ2-7, with TRBD2 as a possible D gene (6 bases). The germline gives CDR1 SGHAT, CDR2 FQNNGV. Trimming left V 0 bases short and J 5 bases short, with 11 bases between. The CDR3 sequence is 14 residues long.

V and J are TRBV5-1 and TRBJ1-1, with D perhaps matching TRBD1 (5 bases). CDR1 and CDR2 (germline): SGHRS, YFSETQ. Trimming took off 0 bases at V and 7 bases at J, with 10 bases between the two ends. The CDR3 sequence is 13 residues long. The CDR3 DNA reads TGCGCCAGCAGCTTGGCGTCAGGGTTTGAAGCTTTCTTT. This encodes CASSLASGFEAFF. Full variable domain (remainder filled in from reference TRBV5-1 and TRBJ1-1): KAGVTQTPRYLIKTRGQQVTLSCSPISGHRSVSWYQQTPGQGLQFLFEYFSETQRNKGNFPGRFSGRQFSNSRSEMNVSTLELGDSALYLCASSLASGFEAFFGQGTRLTVV.

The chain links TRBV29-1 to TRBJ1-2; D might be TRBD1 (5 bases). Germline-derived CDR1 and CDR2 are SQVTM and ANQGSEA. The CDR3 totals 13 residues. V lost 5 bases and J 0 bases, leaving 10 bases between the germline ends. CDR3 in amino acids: CSVYDSSNYGYTF. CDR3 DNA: TGCAGCGTTTACGACAGTTCTAACTATGGCTACACCTTC.

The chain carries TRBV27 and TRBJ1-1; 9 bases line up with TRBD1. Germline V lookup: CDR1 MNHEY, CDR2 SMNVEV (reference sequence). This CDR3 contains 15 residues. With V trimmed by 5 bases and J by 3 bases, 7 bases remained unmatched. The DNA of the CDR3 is TGTGCCAGCAGTCCCCGGACAGGGGCATACACTGAAGCTTTCTTT. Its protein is CASSPRTGAYTEAFF.

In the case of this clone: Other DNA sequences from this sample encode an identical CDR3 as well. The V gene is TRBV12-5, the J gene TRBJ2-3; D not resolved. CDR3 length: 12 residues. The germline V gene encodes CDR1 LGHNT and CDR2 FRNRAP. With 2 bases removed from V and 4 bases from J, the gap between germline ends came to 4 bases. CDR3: CASGLSADTQYF. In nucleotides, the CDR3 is TGTGCTAGTGGTTTGTCAGCAGATACGCAGTATTTT.

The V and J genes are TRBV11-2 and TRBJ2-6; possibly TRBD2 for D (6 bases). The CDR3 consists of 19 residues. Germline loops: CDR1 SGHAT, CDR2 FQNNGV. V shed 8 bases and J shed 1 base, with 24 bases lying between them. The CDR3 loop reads CASSPTAAVGRSGANVLTF. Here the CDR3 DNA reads TGTGCCAGCTCCCCCACGGCCGCCGTGGGGAGGTCTGGGGCCAACGTCCTGACTTTC.

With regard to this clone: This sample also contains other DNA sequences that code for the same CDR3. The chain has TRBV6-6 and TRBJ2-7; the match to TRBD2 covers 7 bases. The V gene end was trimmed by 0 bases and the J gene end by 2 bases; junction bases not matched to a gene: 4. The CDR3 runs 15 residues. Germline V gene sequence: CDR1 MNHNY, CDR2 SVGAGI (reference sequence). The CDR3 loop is CASSYSPSGTYEQYF. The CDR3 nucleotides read TGTGCCAGCAGTTACTCCCCTAGCGGAACCTACGAGCAGTACTTC.

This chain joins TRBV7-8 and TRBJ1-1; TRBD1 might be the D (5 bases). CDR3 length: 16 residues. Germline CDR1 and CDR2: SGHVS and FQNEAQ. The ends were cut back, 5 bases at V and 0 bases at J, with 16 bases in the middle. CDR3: CASSQFMGLMNTEAFF. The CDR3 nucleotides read TGTGCCAGCAGCCAATTCATGGGACTCATGAACACTGAAGCTTTCTTT.

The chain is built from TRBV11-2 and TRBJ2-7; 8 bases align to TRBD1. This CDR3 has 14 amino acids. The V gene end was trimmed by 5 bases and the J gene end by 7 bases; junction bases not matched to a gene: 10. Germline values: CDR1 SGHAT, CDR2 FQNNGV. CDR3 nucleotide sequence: TGTGCCAGCAGCAGCGGACAGGGTGTGAGGGAGCAGTACTTC. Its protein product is CASSSGQGVREQYF.

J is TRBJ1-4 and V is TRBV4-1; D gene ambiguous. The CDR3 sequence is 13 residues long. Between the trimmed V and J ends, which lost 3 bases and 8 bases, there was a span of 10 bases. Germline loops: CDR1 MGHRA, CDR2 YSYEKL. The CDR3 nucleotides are TGCGCCAGCAGCCAGATGGGGTGGGAAAAACTGTTTTTT. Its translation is CASSQMGWEKLFF.

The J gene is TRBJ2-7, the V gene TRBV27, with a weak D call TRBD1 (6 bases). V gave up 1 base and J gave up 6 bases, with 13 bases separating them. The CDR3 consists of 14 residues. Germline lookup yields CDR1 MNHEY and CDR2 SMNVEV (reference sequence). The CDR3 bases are TGTGCCAGCAGTTTATTACAGGGAACGCGCGAGCAGTACTTC. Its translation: CASSLLQGTREQYF.

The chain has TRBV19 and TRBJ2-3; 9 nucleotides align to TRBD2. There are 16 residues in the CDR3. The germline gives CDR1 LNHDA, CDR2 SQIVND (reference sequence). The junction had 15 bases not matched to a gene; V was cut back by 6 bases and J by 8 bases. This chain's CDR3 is CASRESIAGEGSTQYF. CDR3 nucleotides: TGTGCCAGTAGAGAGAGTATAGCGGGAGAAGGAAGTACGCAGTATTTT.

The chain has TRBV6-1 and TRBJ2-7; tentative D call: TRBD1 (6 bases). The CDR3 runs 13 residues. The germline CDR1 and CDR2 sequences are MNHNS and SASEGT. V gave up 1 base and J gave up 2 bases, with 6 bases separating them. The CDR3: CASSEGGPYEQYF. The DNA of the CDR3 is TGTGCCAGCAGTGAAGGGGGGCCCTACGAGCAGTACTTC.

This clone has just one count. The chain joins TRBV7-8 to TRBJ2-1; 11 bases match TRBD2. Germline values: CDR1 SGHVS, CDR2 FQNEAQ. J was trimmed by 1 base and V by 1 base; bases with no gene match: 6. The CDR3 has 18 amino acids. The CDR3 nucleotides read TGTGCCAGCAGCTTAGAACTAGCGGGAGTAAATTCCTACAATGAGCAGTTCTTC. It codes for CASSLELAGVNSYNEQFF.

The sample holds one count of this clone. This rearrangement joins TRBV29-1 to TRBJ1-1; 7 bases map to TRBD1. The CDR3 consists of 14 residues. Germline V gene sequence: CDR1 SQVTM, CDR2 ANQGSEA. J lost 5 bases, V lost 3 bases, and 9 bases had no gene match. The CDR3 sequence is CSVDDREEATEAFF. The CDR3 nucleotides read TGCAGCGTTGATGACAGGGAAGAGGCTACTGAAGCTTTCTTT.